A single sample is the source of the 14 T cell receptor beta chains below, sequenced in a study of molecular identifiers for immune sequencing clone quantification. TCRdb used MiXCR to reprocess the PCR reads, holding one entry per CDR3 protein. This sample has under 600,000 distinct CDR3 sequences, with around 21% found just once. The sample comprised naive CD8+ T cells from blood, with Jurkat cell RNA spiked in. As for subset: FACS-sorted CD8+CD4-CCR7+CD45RA+ naive T cells. These receptors all come from a human donor in good health. Some libraries in this study had Jurkat cell RNA spiked in.

At least ten counts were recorded for this clonotype. The chain combines TRBV19 with TRBJ2-7; TRBD1 is a possible D gene (6 bases). The germline V and J ends were trimmed by 4 bases and 2 bases, with 12 bases remaining between them. Germline CDR1 reads LNHDA; CDR2 reads SQIVND (reference sequence). The CDR3 extends over 14 amino acids. CDR3 DNA sequence: TGTGCCAGTAGTACCCAACAGGGACCCTACGAGCAGTACTTC. Residues: CASSTQQGPYEQYF. The variable domain in full, completed from reference TRBV19 and TRBJ2-7, reads DGGITQSPKYLFRKEGQNVTLSCEQNLNHDAMYWYRQDPGQGLRLIYYSQIVNDFQKGDIAEGYSVSREKKESFPLTVTSAQKNPTAFYLCASSTQQGPYEQYFGPGTRLTVT.

The table lists this clonotype with many counts. The CDR3 DNA is TGCAGCGCGATCCAAATGGGGGCGATCTATGGCTACACCTTC. This encodes CSAIQMGAIYGYTF. This chain joins TRBV29-1 and TRBJ1-2; TRBD1 might be the D (6 bases). V gave up 7 bases and J gave up 4 bases, with 19 bases separating them. The V gene's germline CDR1 is SQVTM and CDR2 ANQGSEA. The CDR3 totals 14 residues.

This clonotype showed up many times. V gene TRBV19 combines with J gene TRBJ2-3; 10 bases are shared with TRBD2. The CDR3 has 14 residues. CDR1 and CDR2 from the germline V gene are LNHDA and SQIVND (reference sequence). The CDR3 DNA reads TGTGCTGTGGCCGGGACTAGCGCTGGAGATACGCAGTATTTT. Its protein is CAVAGTSAGDTQYF.

The rearrangement joins TRBV28 to TRBJ2-5; D unclear. Trimming pared 3 bases from V and 7 bases from J, leaving 15 bases between. This CDR3 comprises 14 residues. Germline V gives CDR1 MDHEN, CDR2 SYDVKM. The CDR3 sequence is CASSFDSRWGTQYF. CDR3 in DNA: TGTGCCAGCAGTTTCGACTCCAGATGGGGGACCCAGTACTTC.

This clonotype appeared a few times. This rearrangement joins TRBV4-1 to TRBJ2-7; D assignment may be TRBD1 or TRBD2 (6 bases each). Trimming shortened V by 0 bases and J by 0 bases, and 9 bases separated the two germline ends. The CDR3 consists of 15 residues. CDR1 MGHRA and CDR2 YSYEKL come from the germline V gene. CDR3 DNA: TGCGCCAGCAGCCAAGAACAGGGACTCTCCTACGAGCAGTACTTC. Protein product: CASSQEQGLSYEQYF.

A few counts support this clonotype. The chain carries TRBV4-3 and TRBJ2-1; 11 positions agree with TRBD2. CDR1 and CDR2 (germline): LGHNA, YSLEER. Losses at the gene ends were 4 bases for V and 5 bases for J; bases not matched to a gene: 7. CDR3 length: 16 residues. The CDR3: CASSPSTSGVDNEQFF. The CDR3 coding sequence is TGCGCCAGCAGCCCCTCGACTAGCGGGGTCGACAATGAGCAGTTCTTC.

The chain combines TRBV13 with TRBJ1-2; no clear D gene. CDR1 and CDR2 (germline): PRHDT, FYEKMQ (reference sequence). V shed 0 bases and J shed 0 bases, with 14 bases lying between them. This CDR3 region has 17 residues. The CDR3 DNA sequence: TGTGCCAGCAGCTTAGGGGCAGCCGAAGCGACTAACTATGGCTACACCTTC. The encoded protein is CASSLGAAEATNYGYTF.

This clonotype came up a few times. The rearrangement links TRBV29-1 to TRBJ2-7, with 11 bases lining up with TRBD1. V dropped 4 bases and J dropped 9; count of bases not matched to a gene: 8. The CDR3 consists of 13 residues. The germline V gene encodes CDR1 SQVTM and CDR2 ANQGSEA. CDR3 protein: CSVVRTGGDWQYF. Written as DNA, the CDR3 is TGCAGCGTTGTTAGGACAGGGGGCGACTGGCAGTACTTC.

Regarding this clonotype: Just one base apart from a much larger clone, this may be a read error. The chain is built from TRBV28 and TRBJ1-1; weak D call: TRBD1 (5 bases). V shed 4 bases and J shed 0 bases, with 15 bases lying between them. CDR1 and CDR2 from the germline V gene are MDHEN and SYDVKM. The CDR3 runs to 16 residues. CDR3 DNA sequence: TGTGCCAGCAGTTCAGGGACGGTTACTTTGAACACTGAAGCTTTCTTT. This codes for CASSSGTVTLNTEAFF. Drawing the rest from reference TRBV28 and TRBJ1-1, the complete variable domain is DVKVTQSSRYLVKRTGEKVFLECVQDMDHENMFWYRQDPGLGLRLIYFSYDVKMKEKGDIPEGYSVSREKKERFSLILESASTNQTSMYLCASSSGTVTLNTEAFFGQGTRLTVV.

This clonotype was detected a few times. The CDR3 DNA sequence: TGTGCCAGCAGCCCAAACATAGCGGGGGCGGATGAAGCTTTCTTT. This translates into CASSPNIAGADEAFF. The chain uses TRBV7-9 and TRBJ1-1; maybe TRBD1 (6 bases). V lost 5 bases, J lost 7 bases, and 20 bases lay in between. The CDR3 length is 15 residues. Germline-derived CDR1 and CDR2 are SEHNR and FQNEAQ (reference sequence).

This clonotype appeared many times. The chain is built from TRBV14 and TRBJ1-2; the D is unclear. Germline values: CDR1 SGHDN, CDR2 FVKESK. The V and J ends lost 1 base and 8 bases respectively, with 8 bases between them. This CDR3 region has 12 residues. The CDR3 protein is CASSQGKEGYTF. The CDR3 DNA follows: TGTGCCAGCAGCCAAGGAAAGGAAGGCTACACCTTC.

This clonotype was counted only a few times. The chain joins TRBV7-3 to TRBJ2-1, with 8 bases fitting TRBD2. Trimming at V came to 3 bases and at J to 5 bases, leaving 9 bases not matched to a gene. The CDR3 contains 16 residues. CDR1 and CDR2 from the germline V gene are SGHTA and FQGTGA. The CDR3 DNA follows: TGTGCCAGCAGCTTTTTGGCGGGAGGCCAAGACAATGAGCAGTTCTTC. Its translation is CASSFLAGGQDNEQFF.

This clonotype was seen many times. The gene calls are TRBV7-8 and TRBJ1-5; unclear D gene. Germline V gene data show CDR1 as SGHVS and CDR2 as FQNEAQ. V was clipped by 5 bases and J by 5 bases, with 13 bases between them. This CDR3 spans 14 amino acids. Here the CDR3 DNA reads TGTGCCAGCAGCCCCCAATACTCTCATCAGCCCCAGCATTTT. Its translation is CASSPQYSHQPQHF.

This rearrangement joins TRBV7-9 to TRBJ1-1, with 8 positions matching TRBD1. Germline CDR1 reads SEHNR; CDR2 reads FQNEAQ (reference sequence). J was trimmed by 4 bases and V by 5 bases; bases with no gene match: 12. The CDR3 spans 16 residues. The CDR3 DNA sequence: TGTGCCAGCAGCACCCCGGACAGGGCCAGCCTCACTGAAGCTTTCTTT. This codes for CASSTPDRASLTEAFF.